These 8 T cell receptor beta chains share one sample of origin, sequenced in a study of tumor-infiltrating lymphocytes in localized non-small cell lung cancer. Repertoires were generated with immunoSEQ multiplex PCR, while TCRdb's copy carries only in-frame clones and drops some. The sample records more than 10,000 clones, about 82% being singletons. Material: uninvolved lung tissue not adjacent to the tumor. Receptors were obtained from a human donor with non-small cell lung cancer.

Note on this clone: The junction does not match germline at one end; this may be a read error. CDR3 sequence reads: CASTLLTGEQYF. The DNA of the CDR3 is TGTGCCAGCACCTTACTAACAGGGGAGCAGTATTTT. The J gene is TRBJ2-3, the V gene TRBV13; 7 bases are a match to TRBD1. The germline V gene has CDR1 PRHDT and CDR2 FYEKMQ (reference sequence). This CDR3 spans 12 amino acids. Supplemented by reference TRBV13 and TRBJ2-3, the full variable domain reads AAGVIQSPRHLIKEKRETATLKCYPIPRHDTVYWYQQGPGQDPQFLISFYEKMQSDKGSIPDRFSAQQFSDYHSELNMSSLELGDSALYFCASTLLTGEQYFGPGTRLTVL.

The chain employs TRBV28 and TRBJ1-1, with 7 bases matching TRBD1. Germline values: CDR1 MDHEN, CDR2 SYDVKM. CDR3 length: 13 residues. V was pared by 6 bases and J by 4 bases, with 5 bases of the junction left unmatched. The CDR3, as DNA: TGTGCCAGCAGCGTACAGGGGACCACTGAAGCTTTCTTT. It codes for CASSVQGTTEAFF.

This clone has a single count. V and J are TRBV15 and TRBJ2-2; possibly TRBD2 for D (5 bases). In germline, CDR1 is LNHNV, CDR2 YYDKDF (reference sequence). This CDR3 spans 13 amino acids. V lost 8 bases to trimming and J lost 1 base, with 8 bases between them. CDR3 protein: CATGGGNTGELFF. In DNA form, the CDR3 reads TGTGCCACCGGAGGAGGGAACACCGGGGAGCTGTTTTTT.

The count of this clone is one. V usage is TRBV16 and J usage is TRBJ1-5, with 12 bases that match TRBD1. CDR1 KGHSY and CDR2 FQNENV come from the germline V gene. The CDR3 totals 14 residues. After removal of 5 bases from V and 6 bases from J, the junction contained 2 bases not matched to a gene. CDR3 DNA: TGTGCCAGCAGCGGGACAGGGGGCGGTCAGCCCCAGCATTTT. Translation gives CASSGTGGGQPQHF.

J is TRBJ2-3 and V is TRBV5-4; 9 bases map to TRBD2. CDR3 size: 17 residues. CDR1 is SGHNT, CDR2 YYREEE, per germline (reference sequence). V trimming: 5 bases; J trimming: 4 bases; junction bases outside the gene matches: 14. This CDR3 is CASRPRLAEKQADTQYF. CDR3 coding DNA: TGTGCCAGCAGACCCCGACTAGCGGAAAAACAGGCAGATACGCAGTATTTT.

The chain joins TRBV7-6 to TRBJ2-2, with D possibly being TRBD2 (5 bases). The CDR3 is made up of 16 amino acids. Germline V gene sequence: CDR1 SGHVS, CDR2 FNYEAQ. V lost 5 bases, J lost 6 bases, and 19 bases lay in between. CDR3 amino acids: CASSPQLPGGSGELFF. Written as DNA, the CDR3 is TGTGCCAGCAGCCCTCAACTTCCCGGCGGGTCCGGGGAGCTGTTTTTT. The entire variable domain, with the rest obtained from reference TRBV7-6 and TRBJ2-2, is as follows: GAGVSQSPRYKVTKRGQDVALRCDPISGHVSLYWYRQALGQGPEFLTYFNYEAQQDKSGLPNDRFSAERPEGSISTLTIQRTEQRDSAMYRCASSPQLPGGSGELFFGEGSRLTVL.

The rearrangement joins TRBV19 to TRBJ2-3; possible D gene TRBD1, 6 bases. With 5 bases removed from V and 5 bases from J, the gap between germline ends came to 14 bases. The germline gives CDR1 LNHDA, CDR2 SQIVND (reference sequence). The CDR3 spans 14 residues. The CDR3 reads CASSDTGRRDTQYF. The CDR3 DNA sequence: TGTGCCAGTAGTGATACAGGGAGAAGAGATACGCAGTATTTT.

The CDR3 nucleotides read TGTGCCAGCAGCTGGGTCTTACAAGAGACCCAGTACTTC. Amino acid sequence: CASSWVLQETQYF. The rearrangement joins TRBV11-3 to TRBJ2-5; D gene uncertain. Per the germline V gene, CDR1 is SGHNT and CDR2 is YENEEA. The CDR3 consists of 13 residues. V lost 4 bases to trimming and J lost 2 bases, with 8 bases between them.